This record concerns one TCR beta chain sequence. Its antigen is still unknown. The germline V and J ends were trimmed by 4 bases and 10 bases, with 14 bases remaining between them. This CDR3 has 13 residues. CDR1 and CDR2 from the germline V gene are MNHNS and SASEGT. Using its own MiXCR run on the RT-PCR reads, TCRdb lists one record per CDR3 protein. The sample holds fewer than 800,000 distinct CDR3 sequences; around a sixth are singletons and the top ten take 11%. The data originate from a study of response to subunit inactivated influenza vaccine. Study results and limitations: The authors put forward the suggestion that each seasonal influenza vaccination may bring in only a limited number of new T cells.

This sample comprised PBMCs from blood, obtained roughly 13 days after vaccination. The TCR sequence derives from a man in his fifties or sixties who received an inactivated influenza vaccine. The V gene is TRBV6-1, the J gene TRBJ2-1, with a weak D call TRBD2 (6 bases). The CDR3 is CASSVDSGGEQFF. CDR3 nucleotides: TGTGCCAGCAGTGTAGATAGCGGAGGGGAGCAGTTCTTC.